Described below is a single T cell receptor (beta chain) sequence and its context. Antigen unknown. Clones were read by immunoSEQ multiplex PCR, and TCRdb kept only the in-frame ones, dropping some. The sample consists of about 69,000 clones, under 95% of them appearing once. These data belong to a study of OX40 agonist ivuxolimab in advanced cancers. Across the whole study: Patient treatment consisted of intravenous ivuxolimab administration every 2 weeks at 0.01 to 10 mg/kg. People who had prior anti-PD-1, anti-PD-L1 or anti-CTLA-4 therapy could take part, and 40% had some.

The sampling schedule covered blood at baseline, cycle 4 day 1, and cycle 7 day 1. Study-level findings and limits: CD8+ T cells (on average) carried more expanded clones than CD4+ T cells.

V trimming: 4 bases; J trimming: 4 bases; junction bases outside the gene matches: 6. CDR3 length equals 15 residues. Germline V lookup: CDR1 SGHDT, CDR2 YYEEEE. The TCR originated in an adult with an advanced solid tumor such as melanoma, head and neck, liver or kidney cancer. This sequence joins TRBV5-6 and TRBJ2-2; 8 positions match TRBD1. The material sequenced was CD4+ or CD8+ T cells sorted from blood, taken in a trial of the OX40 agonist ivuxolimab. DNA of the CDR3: TGTGCCAGCAGCGACCCAGGGGGCGGCACCGGGGAGCTGTTTTTT. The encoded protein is CASSDPGGGTGELFF.